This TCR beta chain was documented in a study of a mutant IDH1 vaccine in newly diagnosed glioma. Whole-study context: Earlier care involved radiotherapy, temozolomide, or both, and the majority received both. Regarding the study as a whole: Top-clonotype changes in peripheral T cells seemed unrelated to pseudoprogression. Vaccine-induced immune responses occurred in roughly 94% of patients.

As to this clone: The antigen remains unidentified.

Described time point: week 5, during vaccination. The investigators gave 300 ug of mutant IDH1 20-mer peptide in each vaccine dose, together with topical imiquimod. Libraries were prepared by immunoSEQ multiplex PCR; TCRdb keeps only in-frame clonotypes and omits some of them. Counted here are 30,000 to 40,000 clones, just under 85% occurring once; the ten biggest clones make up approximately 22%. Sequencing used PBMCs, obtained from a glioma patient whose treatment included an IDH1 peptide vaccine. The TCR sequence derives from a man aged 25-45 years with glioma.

CDR3 region: CAWSVKGSNGYTF. For the CDR3, the DNA is TGTGCCTGGAGTGTGAAGGGATCGAATGGCTACACCTTC. The genes are TRBV30 and TRBJ1-2; no clear D. The CDR3 runs 13 residues. Trimming pared 0 bases from V and 6 bases from J, leaving 11 bases between. Per the germline V gene, CDR1 is GTSNPN and CDR2 is SVGIG (reference sequence).